A selection of T cell receptor beta chains follows, all from one sample in a study of T cell responses to AZD1222 COVID-19 vaccine. Produced via immunoSEQ multiplex PCR; TCRdb's table is partial and in-frame only. The sample lists about 100,000 clones, more than 70% occurring once. This sample comprised peripheral blood, obtained on day 0 of MenACWY control vaccination. Receptors originate from an adult in good health. Each CDR3 is given with its conserved first and last residue. The order of the fields is V gene, clone size, D gene, J gene, CDR3 protein, CDR3 DNA. A D gene is named only where the DNA matches it firmly. Only some rows state a clone size, as once, few, many or a class for expanded clones.

v_gene: TRBV5-1
abundance: -
d_gene: -
j_gene: TRBJ1-4
CDR3aa: CASSFGMGRGNEKLFF
CDR3nt: TGCGCCAGCAGCTTCGGGATGGGGAGGGGTAATGAAAAACTGTTTTTT

v_gene: TRBV28
abundance: -
d_gene: -
j_gene: TRBJ1-4
CDR3aa: CASSSEKLFF
CDR3nt: TGTGCCAGCAGTTCTGAAAAACTGTTTTTT

v_gene: TRBV7-3
abundance: few
d_gene: TRBD1
j_gene: TRBJ1-1
CDR3aa: CASSITGTGRTEAFF
CDR3nt: TGTGCCAGCAGCATAACCGGGACAGGGAGGACTGAAGCTTTCTTT

v_gene: TRBV6-5
abundance: -
d_gene: TRBD2
j_gene: TRBJ2-1
CDR3aa: CASSYGAGGLNEQFF
CDR3nt: TGTGCCAGCAGTTACGGAGCGGGGGGGCTCAATGAGCAGTTCTTC

v_gene: TRBV3-1/TRBV3-2
abundance: -
d_gene: -
j_gene: TRBJ1-5
CDR3aa: CASSQDPPQPQHF
CDR3nt: TGTGCCAGCAGCCAAGATCCTCCCCAGCCCCAGCATTTT

v_gene: TRBV28
abundance: -
d_gene: -
j_gene: TRBJ2-7
CDR3aa: CASSLGLGKGGFRYEQYF
CDR3nt: TGTGCCAGCAGTTTAGGGTTGGGGAAGGGGGGTTTTAGGTACGAGCAGTACTTC

v_gene: TRBV3-1/TRBV3-2
abundance: once
d_gene: -
j_gene: TRBJ1-4
CDR3aa: CASSRLPGRFNEKLFF
CDR3nt: TGTGCCAGCAGCCGCTTACCGGGACGGTTTAATGAAAAACTGTTTTTT

v_gene: TRBV5-1
abundance: -
d_gene: TRBD1
j_gene: TRBJ2-1
CDR3aa: CASSPQGASNEQFF
CDR3nt: TGCGCCAGCAGCCCCCAGGGGGCGAGCAATGAGCAGTTCTTC

v_gene: TRBV4-1
abundance: -
d_gene: -
j_gene: TRBJ1-1
CDR3aa: CASSQEPGQNTEAFF
CDR3nt: TGCGCCAGCAGCCAAGAACCGGGACAGAACACTGAAGCTTTCTTT

v_gene: TRBV12-3/TRBV12-4
abundance: -
d_gene: -
j_gene: TRBJ1-3
CDR3aa: CASSLNGNTIYF
CDR3nt: TGTGCCAGCAGTTTAAATGGAAACACCATATATTTT

v_gene: TRBV30
abundance: -
d_gene: -
j_gene: TRBJ1-3
CDR3aa: CAWSVNLGTAVPGNTIYF
CDR3nt: TGTGCCTGGAGTGTGAATCTTGGAACAGCCGTACCTGGAAACACCATATATTTT

v_gene: TRBV2
abundance: -
d_gene: TRBD2
j_gene: TRBJ2-1
CDR3aa: CASSSPSGGQHNEQFF
CDR3nt: TGTGCCAGCAGTTCCCCCAGCGGGGGTCAACACAATGAGCAGTTCTTC

v_gene: TRBV7-9
abundance: -
d_gene: TRBD1
j_gene: TRBJ1-4
CDR3aa: CASSLNRGGSEKLFF
CDR3nt: TGTGCCAGCAGCTTAAACAGGGGAGGTTCTGAAAAACTGTTTTTT

v_gene: TRBV5-1
abundance: -
d_gene: -
j_gene: TRBJ1-1
CDR3aa: CASSLARGDNTEAFF
CDR3nt: TGCGCCAGCAGCTTGGCTCGGGGCGACAACACTGAAGCTTTCTTT

v_gene: TRBV7-9
abundance: -
d_gene: -
j_gene: TRBJ1-4
CDR3aa: CASSPDPAATNEKLFF
CDR3nt: TGTGCCAGCAGCCCAGACCCAGCAGCAACTAATGAAAAACTGTTTTTT

v_gene: TRBV28
abundance: -
d_gene: TRBD1
j_gene: TRBJ1-4
CDR3aa: CASSFRQGNEKLFF
CDR3nt: TGTGCCAGCAGTTTCCGACAGGGGAATGAAAAACTGTTTTTT

v_gene: TRBV7-6
abundance: -
d_gene: -
j_gene: TRBJ2-7
CDR3aa: CASSLAPSLTYEQYF
CDR3nt: TGTGCCAGCAGCTTAGCTCCGAGCCTTACCTACGAGCAGTACTTC

v_gene: TRBV12-5
abundance: -
d_gene: -
j_gene: TRBJ1-1
CDR3aa: CASSLSVMDTEAFF
CDR3nt: TGTGCTAGTTCCCTTTCGGTGATGGACACTGAAGCTTTCTTT

v_gene: TRBV5-1
abundance: -
d_gene: TRBD2
j_gene: TRBJ2-3
CDR3aa: CASSLGRGTTDTQYF
CDR3nt: TGCGCCAGCAGCTTGGGGCGGGGGACGACAGATACGCAGTATTTT

v_gene: TRBV6-2/TRBV6-3
abundance: -
d_gene: -
j_gene: TRBJ2-7
CDR3aa: CASSYYDNSYEQYF
CDR3nt: TGTGCCAGCAGTTACTACGACAACTCCTACGAGCAGTACTTC

v_gene: TRBV5-8
abundance: -
d_gene: TRBD2
j_gene: TRBJ2-1
CDR3aa: CASSLEPSGGLSSSYNEQFF
CDR3nt: TGTGCCAGCAGCCTTGAGCCTAGCGGGGGGCTTTCGAGCTCCTACAATGAGCAGTTCTTC

v_gene: TRBV3-1/TRBV3-2
abundance: -
d_gene: -
j_gene: TRBJ2-7
CDR3aa: CASSPPQAWSEQYF
CDR3nt: TGTGCCAGCAGCCCACCACAAGCCTGGAGCGAGCAGTACTTC

v_gene: TRBV6-5
abundance: -
d_gene: TRBD2
j_gene: TRBJ2-1
CDR3aa: CASRSGGEQFF
CDR3nt: TGTGCCAGCAGGAGCGGGGGAGAGCAGTTCTTC

v_gene: TRBV9
abundance: once
d_gene: -
j_gene: TRBJ1-2
CDR3aa: CASSGEEGGPLNYGYTF
CDR3nt: TGTGCCAGCAGCGGCGAGGAGGGAGGACCTCTTAACTATGGCTACACCTTC

v_gene: TRBV9
abundance: once
d_gene: -
j_gene: TRBJ1-3
CDR3aa: CASSSGTSLTKEPRNTIYF
CDR3nt: TGTGCCAGCAGTTCCGGGACATCACTTACCAAGGAACCTCGAAACACCATATATTTT

v_gene: TRBV10-3
abundance: -
d_gene: TRBD1
j_gene: TRBJ2-2
CDR3aa: CAMAADRDTGELFF
CDR3nt: TGTGCCATGGCCGCCGACAGGGATACCGGGGAGCTGTTTTTT

v_gene: TRBV6-5
abundance: -
d_gene: -
j_gene: TRBJ2-1
CDR3aa: CASSYSAGGLNEQFF
CDR3nt: TGTGCCAGCAGTTACTCGGCAGGGGGGTTGAATGAGCAGTTCTTC

v_gene: TRBV19
abundance: -
d_gene: -
j_gene: TRBJ2-3
CDR3aa: CASSMRGTSTDTQYF
CDR3nt: TGTGCCAGTAGTATGCGTGGAACTAGCACAGATACGCAGTATTTT

v_gene: TRBV6-2/TRBV6-3
abundance: -
d_gene: -
j_gene: TRBJ1-5
CDR3aa: CASSYSIRTYSNQPQHF
CDR3nt: TGTGCCAGCAGTTACTCGATCAGGACCTATAGCAATCAGCCCCAGCATTTT

v_gene: TRBV6-6
abundance: -
d_gene: -
j_gene: TRBJ1-5
CDR3aa: CASSPWAIRSNQPQHF
CDR3nt: TGTGCCAGCAGTCCGTGGGCAATCAGGAGCAATCAGCCCCAGCATTTT

v_gene: TRBV6-5
abundance: -
d_gene: TRBD2
j_gene: TRBJ2-7
CDR3aa: CASSWNSGNYEQYF
CDR3nt: TGTGCCAGCAGTTGGAACAGCGGGAACTACGAGCAGTACTTC

v_gene: TRBV7-8
abundance: -
d_gene: TRBD1
j_gene: TRBJ1-2
CDR3aa: CASSPGGGSYTF
CDR3nt: TGTGCCAGCAGCCCAGGGGGTGGGAGCTACACCTTC

v_gene: TRBV7-8
abundance: -
d_gene: -
j_gene: TRBJ2-7
CDR3aa: CASSFVDSYEQYF
CDR3nt: TGTGCCAGCAGCTTCGTGGACTCCTACGAGCAGTACTTC

v_gene: TRBV5-8
abundance: -
d_gene: -
j_gene: TRBJ2-3
CDR3aa: CASSLMGVPSTDTQYF
CDR3nt: TGTGCCAGCAGCTTGATGGGGGTTCCTAGCACAGATACGCAGTATTTT

v_gene: TRBV5-1
abundance: -
d_gene: TRBD2
j_gene: TRBJ2-5
CDR3aa: CASSFTSGGALQTQYF
CDR3nt: TGCGCCAGCAGCTTCACTAGCGGGGGGGCCCTACAGACCCAGTACTTC

v_gene: TRBV6-5
abundance: once
d_gene: -
j_gene: TRBJ1-1
CDR3aa: CASSTGGRWLGAFF
CDR3nt: TGTGCCAGCAGTACCGGGGGGAGGTGGTTAGGCGCTTTCTTT

v_gene: TRBV14
abundance: -
d_gene: TRBD2
j_gene: TRBJ2-2
CDR3aa: CASSHIVKGASGPLNTGELFF
CDR3nt: TGTGCCAGCAGCCATATCGTCAAAGGGGCTAGCGGACCTCTTAACACCGGGGAGCTGTTTTTT

v_gene: TRBV5-4
abundance: -
d_gene: -
j_gene: TRBJ1-6
CDR3aa: CASGNGDSPLHF
CDR3nt: TGTGCCAGCGGGAATGGGGATTCACCCCTCCACTTT

v_gene: TRBV11-2
abundance: -
d_gene: TRBD2
j_gene: TRBJ2-1
CDR3aa: CASSSGTSGGYSYNEQFF
CDR3nt: TGTGCCAGCAGCTCAGGGACTAGCGGGGGGTACTCCTACAATGAGCAGTTCTTC

v_gene: TRBV5-6
abundance: -
d_gene: TRBD1
j_gene: TRBJ2-3
CDR3aa: CASSWGQRGTDTQYF
CDR3nt: TGTGCCAGCAGCTGGGGACAGAGGGGGACAGATACGCAGTATTTT

v_gene: TRBV9
abundance: -
d_gene: -
j_gene: TRBJ1-1
CDR3aa: CASSVEGRLAEAFF
CDR3nt: TGTGCCAGCAGCGTAGAAGGTCGTCTCGCTGAAGCTTTCTTT

v_gene: TRBV5-6
abundance: once
d_gene: TRBD2
j_gene: TRBJ2-5
CDR3aa: CASSQGLAEIQETQYF
CDR3nt: TGTGCCAGCAGCCAGGGACTAGCGGAGATCCAAGAGACCCAGTACTTC

v_gene: TRBV13
abundance: -
d_gene: -
j_gene: TRBJ1-6
CDR3aa: CASSLGPKTENSPLHF
CDR3nt: TGTGCCAGCAGCTTAGGCCCGAAAACGGAGAATTCACCCCTCCACTTT

v_gene: TRBV20-1
abundance: once
d_gene: -
j_gene: TRBJ1-5
CDR3aa: CSASDYGEEGSQPQHF
CDR3nt: TGCAGTGCTAGTGACTACGGGGAGGAAGGGAGTCAGCCCCAGCATTTT

v_gene: TRBV5-1
abundance: -
d_gene: TRBD2
j_gene: TRBJ2-2
CDR3aa: CASSTGGGPGELFF
CDR3nt: TGCGCCAGCAGCACTGGCGGGGGGCCCGGGGAGCTGTTTTTT

v_gene: TRBV5-6
abundance: -
d_gene: -
j_gene: TRBJ2-5
CDR3aa: CASSRDVETQYF
CDR3nt: TGTGCCAGCAGCCGGGACGTAGAGACCCAGTACTTC

v_gene: TRBV28
abundance: -
d_gene: TRBD1
j_gene: TRBJ1-2
CDR3aa: CASSFGQGAFGYTF
CDR3nt: TGTGCCAGCAGTTTTGGACAGGGGGCCTTTGGCTACACCTTC

v_gene: TRBV5-4
abundance: -
d_gene: TRBD1
j_gene: TRBJ1-1
CDR3aa: CASSLQGGISEAFF
CDR3nt: TGTGCCAGCAGCTTGCAGGGGGGGATCTCTGAAGCTTTCTTT

v_gene: TRBV7-9
abundance: -
d_gene: -
j_gene: TRBJ2-5
CDR3aa: CASKDTQETQYF
CDR3nt: TGTGCCAGCAAAGACACCCAAGAGACCCAGTACTTC

v_gene: TRBV6-5
abundance: few
d_gene: -
j_gene: TRBJ2-6
CDR3aa: CASTRAPGANVLTF
CDR3nt: TGTGCCAGCACGAGGGCCCCTGGGGCCAACGTCCTGACTTTC